This T cell receptor beta chain was recovered during a study of neurological immune-mediated disorders. This CDR3 is built from 15 residues. CDR1 is SGHRS, CDR2 YFSETQ, per germline. V dropped 3 bases and J dropped 5 bases, with 17 bases sitting between them. With 10-nucleotide random UMIs included, cDNA was synthesized by 5'RACE. TCRdb analysed the 5' RACE reads with MiXCR anew, one entry per CDR3 protein. The profile shows about 84,000 distinct CDR3 sequences, about 4.3% of them singletons. Study-level findings and limits: CDR3 amino acid sequences of expanded clones were not shared across subjects, a result suggesting private repertoires in all groups.

This clonotype was seen ten or more times. The antigen is not known. The sample's time point: longitudinal time-point 3. The specimen was PBMCs. The genes are TRBV5-1 and TRBJ2-5; D perhaps matches TRBD2 (5 bases). This receptor was identified in a woman in her sixties with multiple sclerosis. The CDR3, as DNA: TGCGCCAGCAGCTCATCAGGCCCGCGGGCCGAGACCCAGTACTTC. Translating gives CASSSSGPRAETQYF.